This T cell receptor (beta chain) was sequenced for a study of blood T cell repertoires in COVID-19. Study background: The study drew acute and convalescent COVID-19 samples from the United States, Italy and Spain. Sources were T cells, B-cell-depleted T cells, or PBMCs; the material itself was cDNA or gDNA.

The study counted Cohort 3 donors as recovered given two negative PCRs, clearance, or symptom resolution. Clones were read by immunoSEQ multiplex PCR, and TCRdb kept only the in-frame ones, dropping some. The sample lists approximately 400,000 clones; approximately 87% were seen once. There are 15 residues in the CDR3. In germline, CDR1 is SGHAT, CDR2 FQNNGV. Trimming shortened V by 3 bases and J by 0 bases, and 8 bases separated the two germline ends. The chain employs TRBV11-2 and TRBJ1-4; perhaps TRBD1 as D (5 bases). This receptor was obtained from a man aged 25 to 45 who had recovered from COVID-19. Source material: PBMCs or T cells enriched from blood (not recorded which). CDR3: CASSFGQTTNEKLFF. Written as DNA, the CDR3 is TGTGCCAGCAGCTTCGGACAAACAACTAATGAAAAACTGTTTTTT.